This T cell receptor (beta chain) was found in a study of Ad26.COV2.S vaccination and SARS-CoV-2 variants (dated by TCRdb to the early 2020s). Notes on the research overall: Vaccine-arm donors were drawn from COV1001, a multicentre, randomized, double-blind, placebo-controlled phase I-IIa trial of Ad26.COV2.S in healthy adults. Dosing of Ad26.COV2.S was intramuscular, at either 5x10^10 or 1x10^11 viral particles, delivered as one shot or as two shots spaced 56 days apart. Sequencing of the TCRbeta repertoire served to evaluate the specificity and breadth of SARS-CoV-2-reactive T cell receptors following Ad26.COV2.S vaccination. A total of around 32 samples were included in the TCR-sequenced set, comprising roughly 19 Ad26.COV2.S vaccine recipients, 5 placebo recipients and 8 SARS-CoV-2 convalescent individuals. Trial participants were randomized into five groups of five: low-dose or high-dose Ad26.COV2.S given once or twice, or placebo on both occasions. Blinding of investigators to trial group allocation was maintained during experiments and outcome assessment.

Based on the germline V gene, the CDR1 and CDR2 sequences are SNHLY and FYNNEI. CDR3 length: 14 amino acids, cysteine to phenylalanine. The CDR3 DNA has 42 bases and is translated from base 1. V loses 1 base, J loses 5 bases, and the germline ends lie 11 bases apart. Taken with the paper, the label for treatment or condition translates to: about 20 received Ad26.COV2.S at low or high dose, single or two shots; about 5 received placebo; per-sample allocation not given. For vaccine and placebo recipients, the sequenced repertoires came from samples collected on day 63 after the first injection. In Cohort 1b, 25 adults aged 18-55 years were enrolled at a single site in Boston, USA, between 29 July and 7 August 2020. Ad26.COV2.S was a replication-incompetent adenovirus type 26 vector that expressed a prefusion-stabilized SARS-CoV-2 spike protein derived from the original Wuhan strain. TCRbeta CDR3 regions were sequenced with the immunoSEQ Assay. After extraction, genomic DNA underwent amplification by bias-controlled multiplex PCR, followed by high-throughput sequencing. On the authors' methods: To quantify the absolute abundance of every unique TCRbeta CDR3 region, sequences were collapsed and filtered. T cell fraction was estimated by normalizing TCRbeta template counts to usable DNA, which was measured by amplifying reference genes present in all nucleated cells. Repertoire TCRs were annotated as SARS-CoV-2-specific by exact matching of V gene, CDR3 amino acid sequence and J gene to a known reactive TCR set. The reference SARS-CoV-2 TCR set was derived from MIRA and filtered for enrichment in COVID-19-positive ImmuneCODE repertoires, a step that removed public or cross-reactive TCRs. Based on the MIRA antigens, annotated TCRs were further analysed at the level of specific ORF or position within ORF. Depth was the summed frequency of annotated unique rearrangements, while breadth was defined as annotated unique rearrangements over total unique productive rearrangements. Group comparisons of TCR breadth used two-sided Wilcoxon rank-sum tests. TCRdb's version of the immuneACCESS table is confined to in-frame rearrangements and falls short of the full clone set. An unresolved V gene accounts for under half of the shortfall where checked; the remainder is of unknown origin. From that table come the V and J calls and clone size; the DNA was used to work out D and trimming. This sample comprises approximately 300,000 clones, around 84% of them detected only once. Approximately 2% of the sample goes to the ten largest clones.

What the work shows at the level of the full study, not this receptor alone: After vaccination, spike-specific CD8+ and CD4+ T cell responses were reported to show substantial breadth. The study was not powered to compare responses between vaccine doses or regimens. Non-spike TCR breadth was comparable between vaccine and placebo recipients, consistent with the vaccine containing only spike. Spike-specific TCR breadth was higher in Ad26.COV2.S recipients than in placebo recipients (P = 0.0014). It was noted by the authors that total T cell responses may have been underestimated by the TCR breadth and depth analyses.

On this clone itself: Its antigen remains unidentified. No much larger clone is present one base from it, and per-base qualities are unavailable.

The sequence joins TRBV2 to TRBJ1-2; the D gene cannot be named for sure. This TCR was recovered from a person aged 18 to 65 who received the Ad26.COV2.S COVID-19 vaccine or a placebo. Sequencing was performed on peripheral blood, taken in a trial of Ad26.COV2.S vaccine versus placebo. The CDR3 sequence is CASSEGRGWYGYTF. Read as DNA, the sequence is TGTGCCAGCAGTGAAGGTAGAGGGTGGTATGGCTACACCTTC.